The sequence of this T cell receptor beta chain was determined in a study of blood T cell repertoires in COVID-19. CDR3 size: 14 residues. Germline trimming cut 7 bases from V and 7 bases from J; bases unmatched to any gene: 9. Germline CDR1 MNHEY, CDR2 SVGAGI. TCRdb's copy holds only in-frame clones and misses some; the assay was immunoSEQ multiplex PCR. The sample carries some 270,000 clones, 75% to 90% recorded once. Sequences were obtained from PBMCs or T cells enriched from blood (not recorded which). The V gene is TRBV6-5, the J gene TRBJ2-7, with TRBD1 matching 11 bases. The sequence was collected from a young woman with acute COVID-19. This CDR3 is CASTKGQGEREQYF. CDR3 nucleotide sequence: TGTGCCAGCACCAAGGGACAGGGGGAAAGGGAGCAGTACTTC.